This TCR beta chain was observed in a study of early stage breast cancer tumors. Assay used: immunoSEQ multiplex PCR; TCRdb lists only in-frame clones, some missing. The sample consists of 30,000 or so clones, around 67% of them appearing once. The CDR3 has 14 amino acids. Germline V lookup: CDR1 LGHNA, CDR2 YSLEER. V lost 0 bases, J lost 14 bases, and 16 bases lay in between. Study findings and constraints: Blood repertoires resembled normal breast more than tumor. Most shared enriched TCRB sequences were commonly generated ones.

On this clone itself: The target antigen is unknown.

This TCR was sampled from a person in their forties with breast cancer. The V call is TRBV4-3, the J call TRBJ1-4; D is undetermined. The sequencing input was blood. The CDR3 loop reads CASSQDWGTPRLFF. CDR3 DNA sequence: TGCGCCAGCAGCCAAGATTGGGGTACGCCCAGGCTGTTTTTT.